The entry that follows covers one TCR beta chain sequence. Its antigen is not known. This specimen belongs to a study of T-cell memory formation after mild COVID-19. Looking at the study overall: TCR clusters mostly belonged to single donors. Notes on the study in general: Clones which contracted sat mainly in CM and EM if CD4+, and in EMRA if CD8+.

TCRdb re-called the 5' RACE reads through MiXCR, storing one row per CDR3 protein. The data contain around 100,000 distinct CDR3 sequences, approximately 10% of them singletons. CDR3 size: 14 residues. Germline CDR1 is ENHRY and CDR2 is SYGVKD. Deletions cut 6 bases from V and 0 bases from J, with 11 bases between. This sequence was found in a man between 18 and 35 years old who had mild COVID-19 (a few samples of this study predate the infection). Cell type and time point are not known. Sequenced: PBMCs or a T cell subset sorted from them (not recorded which). V usage is TRBV10-3 and J usage is TRBJ1-1; perhaps TRBD1 as D (5 bases). The CDR3, as DNA: TGTGCCATCAGGGGGGTAGGGTTGAACACTGAAGCTTTCTTT. Its protein product is CAIRGVGLNTEAFF.